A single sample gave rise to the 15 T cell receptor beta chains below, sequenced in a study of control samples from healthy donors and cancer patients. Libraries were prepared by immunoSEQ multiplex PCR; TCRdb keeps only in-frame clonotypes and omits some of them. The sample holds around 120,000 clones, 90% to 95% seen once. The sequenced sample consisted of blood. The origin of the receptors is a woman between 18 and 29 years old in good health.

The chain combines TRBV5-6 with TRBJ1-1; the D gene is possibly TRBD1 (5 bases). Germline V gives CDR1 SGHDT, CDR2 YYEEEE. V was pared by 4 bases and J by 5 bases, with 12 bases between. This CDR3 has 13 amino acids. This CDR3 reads CASSVGGETEAFF. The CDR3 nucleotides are TGTGCCAGCAGCGTCGGGGGGGAAACTGAAGCTTTCTTT.

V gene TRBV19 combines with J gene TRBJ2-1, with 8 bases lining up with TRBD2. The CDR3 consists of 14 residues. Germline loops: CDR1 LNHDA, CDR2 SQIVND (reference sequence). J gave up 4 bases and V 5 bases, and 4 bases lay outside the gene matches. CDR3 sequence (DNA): TGTGCCAGTAGTCCCGGGACTAGTTACAATGAGCAGTTCTTC. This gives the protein CASSPGTSYNEQFF.

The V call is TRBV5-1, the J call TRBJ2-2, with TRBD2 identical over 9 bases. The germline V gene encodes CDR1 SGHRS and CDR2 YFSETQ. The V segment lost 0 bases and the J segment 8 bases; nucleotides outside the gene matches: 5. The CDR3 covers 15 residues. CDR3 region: CASSLEVSGRGELFF. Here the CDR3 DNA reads TGCGCCAGCAGCTTGGAGGTTAGCGGGAGAGGGGAGCTGTTTTTT.

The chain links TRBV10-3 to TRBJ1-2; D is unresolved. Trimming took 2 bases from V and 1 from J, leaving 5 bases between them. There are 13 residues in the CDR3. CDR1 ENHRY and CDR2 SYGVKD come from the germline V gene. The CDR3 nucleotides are TGTGCCATCAGTGAGAAGGGTAACTATGGCTACACCTTC. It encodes CAISEKGNYGYTF.

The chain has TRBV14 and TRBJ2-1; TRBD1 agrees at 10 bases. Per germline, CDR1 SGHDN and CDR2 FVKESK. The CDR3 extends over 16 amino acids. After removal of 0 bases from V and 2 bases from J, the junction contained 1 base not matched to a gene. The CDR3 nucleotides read TGTGCCAGCAGCCAAGAAGGGACAGGGGCCTACAATGAGCAGTTCTTC. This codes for CASSQEGTGAYNEQFF.

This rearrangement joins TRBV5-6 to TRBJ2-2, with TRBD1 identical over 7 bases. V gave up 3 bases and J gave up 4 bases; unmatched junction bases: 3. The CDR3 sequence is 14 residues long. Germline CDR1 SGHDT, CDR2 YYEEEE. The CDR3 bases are TGTGCCAGCAGCTCGGGACAGATCACCGGGGAGCTGTTTTTT. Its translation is CASSSGQITGELFF.

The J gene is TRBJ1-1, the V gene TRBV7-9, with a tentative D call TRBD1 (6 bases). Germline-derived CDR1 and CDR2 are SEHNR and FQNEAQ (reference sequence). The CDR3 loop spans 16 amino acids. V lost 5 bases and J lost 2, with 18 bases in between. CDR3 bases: TGTGCCAGCAGCCTGCCTTGGACAGCTAAAAACACTGAAGCTTTCTTT. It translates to CASSLPWTAKNTEAFF.

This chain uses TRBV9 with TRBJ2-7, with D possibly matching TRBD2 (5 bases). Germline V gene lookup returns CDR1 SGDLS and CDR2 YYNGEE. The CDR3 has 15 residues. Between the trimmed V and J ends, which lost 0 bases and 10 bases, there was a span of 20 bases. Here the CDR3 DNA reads TGTGCCAGCAGCGTAGAAGCCGGGCGGGCTTCGAGACAGTACTTC. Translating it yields CASSVEAGRASRQYF.

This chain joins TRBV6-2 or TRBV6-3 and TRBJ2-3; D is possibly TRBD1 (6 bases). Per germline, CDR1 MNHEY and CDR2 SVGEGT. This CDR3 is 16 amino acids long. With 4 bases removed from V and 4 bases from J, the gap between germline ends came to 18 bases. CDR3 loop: CASSSPQGWLADTQYF. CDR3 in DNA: TGTGCCAGCAGTTCCCCCCAGGGGTGGTTGGCAGATACGCAGTATTTT.

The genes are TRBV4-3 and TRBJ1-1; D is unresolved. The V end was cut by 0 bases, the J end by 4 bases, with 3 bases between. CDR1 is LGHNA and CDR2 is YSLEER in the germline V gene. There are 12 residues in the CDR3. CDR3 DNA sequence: TGCGCCAGCAGCCAAGACGCCACTGAAGCTTTCTTT. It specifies CASSQDATEAFF.

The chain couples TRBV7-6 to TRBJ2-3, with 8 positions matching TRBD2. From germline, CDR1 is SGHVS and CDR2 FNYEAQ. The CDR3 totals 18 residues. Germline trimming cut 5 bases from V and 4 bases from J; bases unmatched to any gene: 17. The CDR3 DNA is TGTGCCAGCAGCCCTAGGAGGGTCCGCGGGGGGTCGCCAGATACGCAGTATTTT. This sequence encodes CASSPRRVRGGSPDTQYF.

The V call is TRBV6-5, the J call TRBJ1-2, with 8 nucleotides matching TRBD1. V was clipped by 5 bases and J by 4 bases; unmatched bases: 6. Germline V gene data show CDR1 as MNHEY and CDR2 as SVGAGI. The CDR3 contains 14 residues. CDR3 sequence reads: CASSPHGQGYGYTF. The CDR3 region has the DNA TGTGCCAGCAGTCCCCACGGACAGGGCTATGGCTACACCTTC.

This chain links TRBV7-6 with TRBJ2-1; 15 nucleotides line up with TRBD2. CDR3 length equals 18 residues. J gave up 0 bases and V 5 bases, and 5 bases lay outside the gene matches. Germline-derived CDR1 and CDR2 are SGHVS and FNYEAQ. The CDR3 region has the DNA TGTGCCAGCAGCCCGAGGACTAGCGGGAGGGACTCCTACAATGAGCAGTTCTTC. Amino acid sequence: CASSPRTSGRDSYNEQFF.

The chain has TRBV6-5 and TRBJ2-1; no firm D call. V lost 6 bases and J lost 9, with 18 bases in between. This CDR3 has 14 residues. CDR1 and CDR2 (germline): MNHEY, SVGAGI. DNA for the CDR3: TGTGCCAGCAGCCCCTTAGACGACTTAAGTGAGCAGTTCTTC. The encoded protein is CASSPLDDLSEQFF.

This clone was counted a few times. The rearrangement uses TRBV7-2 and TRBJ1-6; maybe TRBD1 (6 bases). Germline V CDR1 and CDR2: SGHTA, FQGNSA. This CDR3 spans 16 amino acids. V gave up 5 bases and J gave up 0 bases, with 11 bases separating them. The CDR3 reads CASSLPGVSYNSPLHF. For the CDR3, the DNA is TGTGCCAGCAGCCTTCCAGGGGTCTCCTATAATTCACCCCTCCACTTT.